The source of this TCR beta chain is a study of ipilimumab plus nivolumab after autologous stem cell transplantation. The wider study: Median doses per patient: a few ipilimumab, seven to nine nivolumab.

This CDR3 has 15 amino acids. V shed 4 bases, J shed 7 bases, and the junction held 10 bases outside the gene matches. CDR1 MGHRA and CDR2 YSYEKL come from the germline V gene. Only in-frame clones appear in the TCRdb table, and some are missing; sequencing was by immunoSEQ multiplex PCR. This table has more than 13,000 clones, roughly 79% appearing once. Patients got ipilimumab 1 mg/kg beginning 14 to 28 days post-transplant. Patients received nivolumab 3 mg/kg at weeks 1, 4, 7, 10, then fortnightly to week 26. This chain uses TRBV4-1 with TRBJ2-3, with 8 bases identical to TRBD2. The clonotype was recovered from a male donor with primary mediastinal lymphoma. The sequenced sample was PBMCs, obtained in a trial of ipilimumab plus nivolumab as post-transplant consolidation. The CDR3 loop reads CASSPAGGAGYTQYF. CDR3 coding DNA: TGCGCCAGCAGCCCCGCCGGGGGGGCGGGATATACGCAGTATTTT.